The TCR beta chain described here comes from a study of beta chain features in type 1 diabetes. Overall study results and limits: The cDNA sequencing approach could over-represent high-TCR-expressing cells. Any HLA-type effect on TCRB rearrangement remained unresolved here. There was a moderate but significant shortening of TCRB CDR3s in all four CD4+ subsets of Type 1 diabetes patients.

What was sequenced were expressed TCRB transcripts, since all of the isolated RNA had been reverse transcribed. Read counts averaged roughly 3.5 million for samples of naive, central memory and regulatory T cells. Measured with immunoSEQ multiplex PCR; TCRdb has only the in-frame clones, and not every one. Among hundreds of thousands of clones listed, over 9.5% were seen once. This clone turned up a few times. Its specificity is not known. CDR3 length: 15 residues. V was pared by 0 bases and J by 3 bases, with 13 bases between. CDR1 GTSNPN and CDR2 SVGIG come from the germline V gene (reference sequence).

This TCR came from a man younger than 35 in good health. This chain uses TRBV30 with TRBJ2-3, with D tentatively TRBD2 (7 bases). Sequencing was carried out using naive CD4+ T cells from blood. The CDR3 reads CAWSVRGARTDTQYF. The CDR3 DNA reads TGTGCCTGGAGTGTACGGGGGGCGAGGACAGATACGCAGTATTTT.